Shown below are 20 T cell receptor beta chains from a single sample sequenced in a study of blood T cell repertoires in COVID-19. Using immunoSEQ multiplex PCR, the repertoire was profiled, and TCRdb retains in-frame clones only, with some absent. The table lists approximately 170,000 clones, 87% of them singletons. The material sequenced was peripheral blood. The receptors shown here come from a man aged 18 to 29 with active or convalescent COVID-19.

The rearrangement joins TRBV14 to TRBJ2-3, with D possibly TRBD2 on 6 matching bases. Germline CDR1 is SGHDN and CDR2 is FVKESK. Trimming took 2 bases from V and 6 from J, leaving 9 bases between them. The CDR3 consists of 13 residues. CDR3 in amino acids: CASSQTRGDTQYF. CDR3 DNA sequence: TGTGCCAGCAGCCAAACTCGGGGGGATACGCAGTATTTT. The complete variable domain, with remaining parts taken from reference TRBV14 and TRBJ2-3, reads EAGVTQFPSHSVIEKGQTVTLRCDPISGHDNLYWYRRVMGKEIKFLLHFVKESKQDESGMPNNRFLAERTGGTYSTLKVQPAELEDSGVYFCASSQTRGDTQYFGPGTRLTVL.

The chain links TRBV24-1 to TRBJ1-1; 7 nucleotides align to TRBD1. There are 12 residues in the CDR3. Unmatched junction bases numbered 1, after V lost 9 bases and J lost 1 base. CDR1 is KGHDR and CDR2 is SFDVKD in the germline V gene. The CDR3 region has the DNA TGTGCCACCCGACAGGGGAACACTGAAGCTTTCTTT. Its translation is CATRQGNTEAFF.

The rearrangement links TRBV7-9 to TRBJ1-6; D perhaps matches TRBD1 (6 bases). V gave up 4 bases and J gave up 8 bases, with 12 bases separating them. Germline values: CDR1 SEHNR, CDR2 FQNEAQ (reference sequence). This CDR3 has 14 residues. Here the CDR3 DNA reads TGTGCCAGCAGCTCAGGACAGACTCATTCACCCCTCCACTTT. It translates to CASSSGQTHSPLHF.

V and J are TRBV18 and TRBJ1-4, with D perhaps matching TRBD1 (6 bases). The V and J ends lost 1 base and 3 bases respectively, with 9 bases between them. CDR3 length: 15 residues. In germline, CDR1 is KGHSH, CDR2 LQKENI. CDR3 sequence (DNA): TGTGCCAGCTCACCACAGGGGGTGCCTAATGAAAAACTGTTTTTT. It is translated as CASSPQGVPNEKLFF.

The genes are TRBV29-1 and TRBJ1-2; tentatively, D is TRBD1 (5 bases). CDR3 length equals 13 residues. Germline CDR1 reads SQVTM; CDR2 reads ANQGSEA. Trimming stripped 6 bases from V and 2 bases from J, with 13 bases between. CDR3: CSVRVGLNYGYTF. Here the CDR3 DNA reads TGCAGCGTCCGCGTGGGGCTCAACTATGGCTACACCTTC. The full variable domain, with the rest looked up from reference TRBV29-1 and TRBJ1-2, is SAVISQKPSRDICQRGTSLTIQCQVDSQVTMMFWYRQQPGQSLTLIATANQGSEATYESGFVIDKFPISRPNLTFSTLTVSNMSPEDSSIYLCSVRVGLNYGYTFGSGTRLTVV.

The chain has TRBV28 and TRBJ2-7; 9 bases agree with TRBD1. Germline lookup yields CDR1 MDHEN and CDR2 SYDVKM. J gave up 1 base and V 6 bases, and 4 bases lay outside the gene matches. CDR3 length: 14 residues. CDR3 sequence: CASSVDRGSYEQYF. The CDR3 DNA reads as TGTGCCAGCAGCGTTGACAGGGGGTCCTACGAGCAGTACTTC.

V usage is TRBV13 and J usage is TRBJ1-2; 7 nucleotides match TRBD1. The CDR3 loop spans 15 amino acids. From germline, CDR1 is PRHDT and CDR2 FYEKMQ (reference sequence). The trim removed 5 bases at V and 3 bases at J, leaving 9 bases unmatched. The CDR3 protein is CASSHTGQSYYGYTF. Written as DNA, the CDR3 is TGTGCCAGCAGCCACACGGGACAGAGTTACTATGGCTACACCTTC.

The chain links TRBV6-5 to TRBJ1-3; no firm D call. Germline lookup yields CDR1 MNHEY and CDR2 SVGAGI. CDR3 size: 15 residues. V dropped 0 bases and J dropped 0 bases, with 6 bases sitting between them. The DNA for the CDR3 is TGTGCCAGCAGTTACTCCCCGGGCTCTGGAAACACCATATATTTT. Translating it yields CASSYSPGSGNTIYF.

The chain has TRBV11-3 and TRBJ2-7; weak D call: TRBD1 (5 bases). This CDR3 has 12 amino acids. Germline-derived CDR1 and CDR2 are SGHNT and YENEEA. V lost 6 bases, J lost 6 bases, and 12 bases lay in between. The CDR3 DNA reads TGTGCCAGCAGTTCCAGGGTTTCCGAGCAGTACTTC. This gives the protein CASSSRVSEQYF.

This chain uses TRBV21-1 with TRBJ2-3; the table's D call, TRBD1, has no DNA check behind it. TRBV21-1 constitutes a pseudogene. This CDR3 has 16 residues. This chain's CDR3 is CASSNLFQGPWDTQYF. DNA for the CDR3: TGTGCCAGCAGCAATCTATTCCAGGGCCCTTGGGATACGCAGTATTTT.

CDR3 sequence: CASSRGWVYEQYV. CDR3 DNA sequence: TGTGCCAGCAGCAGAGGGTGGGTCTACGAGCAGTACGTC. The genes are TRBV11-2 and TRBJ2-7; D is possibly TRBD2 (5 bases). CDR1 SGHAT and CDR2 FQNNGV come from the germline V gene. Trimming removed 5 bases from V and 3 bases from J, with 11 bases in between. The CDR3 runs 13 residues.

The CDR3 loop reads CASSLVWDSRSSTEAFF. CDR3 nucleotide sequence: TGCGCCAGCAGCTTGGTGTGGGACAGTCGCTCGAGCACTGAAGCTTTCTTT. The genes are TRBV5-1 and TRBJ1-1, with 7 positions matching TRBD1. There are 17 residues in the CDR3. The V segment lost 0 bases and the J segment 4 bases; nucleotides outside the gene matches: 12. Germline CDR1 reads SGHRS; CDR2 reads YFSETQ.

Here the CDR3 reads CASSITGGKHFTGELFF. The CDR3 nucleotides read TGTGCCAGCAGTATCACAGGGGGCAAACATTTTACCGGGGAGCTGTTTTTT. V and J are TRBV11-2 and TRBJ2-2, with TRBD1 matching over 9 bases. J gave up 5 bases and V 6 bases, and 13 bases lay outside the gene matches. The CDR3 sequence is 17 residues long. Germline loops: CDR1 SGHAT, CDR2 FQNNGV.

This rearrangement joins TRBV11-2 to TRBJ2-7; 7 bases line up with TRBD2. The germline CDR1 and CDR2 sequences are SGHAT and FQNNGV. The CDR3 spans 14 residues. Trimming took 1 base from V and 6 from J; bases not matched to a gene: 6. The CDR3 DNA is TGTGCCAGCAGCTTAGGGCCGCCGGGGGGCGAGCAGTACGTC. Translated, it gives CASSLGPPGGEQYV.

This clone was picked up a small number of times. The junction departs from germline at one end; a sequencing error may be responsible. The V call is TRBV7-2, the J call TRBJ2-7, with 7 bases identical to TRBD2. Germline V CDR1 and CDR2: SGHTA, FQGNSA. This CDR3 has 18 amino acids. The CDR3 region has the DNA TGTGCCAGCAGCCTAGCTTGGACTAGTTTCTCTCGGGACTACGAGCAGTACTTC. As protein: CASSLAWTSFSRDYEQYF.

The rearrangement links TRBV6-2 or TRBV6-3 to TRBJ1-2; TRBD1 is a possible D gene (5 bases). In germline, CDR1 is MNHEY, CDR2 SVGEGT. The CDR3 loop spans 15 amino acids. Trimming stripped 2 bases from V and 4 bases from J, with 14 bases between. CDR3 sequence: CASSYPYQGSYGYTF. CDR3 nucleotides: TGTGCCAGCAGTTACCCCTACCAGGGTAGCTATGGCTACACCTTC.

This sequence joins TRBV7-9 and TRBJ2-3; 7 positions match TRBD1. Germline V gene sequence: CDR1 SEHNR, CDR2 FQNEAQ (reference sequence). This CDR3 comprises 15 residues. With V trimmed by 5 bases and J by 3 bases, 8 bases remained unmatched. The CDR3 bases are TGTGCCAGCAGCCCTCAGACAGGGTCGACAGATACGCAGTATTTT. This codes for CASSPQTGSTDTQYF.

The gene calls are TRBV11-2 and TRBJ1-6; TRBD1 might be the D (5 bases). The CDR3 length is 15 residues. V lost 5 bases to trimming and J lost 5 bases, with 13 bases between them. CDR1 and CDR2 from the germline V gene are SGHAT and FQNNGV. The CDR3 sequence is CASSLPGLHNSPLHF. The DNA of the CDR3 is TGTGCCAGCAGCCTACCGGGACTGCATAATTCACCCCTCCACTTT.

The chain couples TRBV7-6 to TRBJ1-3; maybe TRBD1 (5 bases). Trimming shortened V by 1 base and J by 4 bases, and 11 bases separated the two germline ends. CDR1 is SGHVS and CDR2 is FNYEAQ in the germline V gene. This CDR3 contains 15 residues. CDR3 loop: CASSLETPGGNTIYF. The CDR3 DNA sequence: TGTGCCAGCAGCTTAGAAACGCCAGGGGGAAACACCATATATTTT.

The chain uses TRBV7-8 and TRBJ1-2; no firm D call. This CDR3 contains 13 residues. Germline CDR1 SGHVS, CDR2 FQNEAQ. Trimming pared 7 bases from V and 5 bases from J, leaving 14 bases between. This CDR3 reads CASTTDTRYGYTF. CDR3 DNA sequence: TGTGCCAGCACCACCGACACCCGGTATGGCTACACCTTC.